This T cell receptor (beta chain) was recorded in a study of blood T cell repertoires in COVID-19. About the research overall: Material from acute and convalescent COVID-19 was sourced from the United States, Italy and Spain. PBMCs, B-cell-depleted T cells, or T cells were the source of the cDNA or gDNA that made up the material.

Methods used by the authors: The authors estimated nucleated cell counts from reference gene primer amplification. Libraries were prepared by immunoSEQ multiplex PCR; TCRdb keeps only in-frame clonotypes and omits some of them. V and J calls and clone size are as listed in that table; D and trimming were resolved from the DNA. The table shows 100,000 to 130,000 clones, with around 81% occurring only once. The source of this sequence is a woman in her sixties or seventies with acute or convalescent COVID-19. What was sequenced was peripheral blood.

The CDR3 coding sequence is TGTGCCAGCACGTGGCTCGCTAACTATGGCTACACCTTC. Translating it yields CASTWLANYGYTF. V and J are TRBV6-6 and TRBJ1-2; D not resolved. Germline V lookup: CDR1 MNHNY, CDR2 SVGAGI (reference sequence). V was clipped by 7 bases and J by 0 bases, with 9 bases between them. This CDR3 is 13 amino acids long.